This T cell receptor (beta chain) appears in the sequencing data of a study of T cell repertoires in cytomegalovirus infection. Whole-study context: Public TCR beta signature analysis indicated the presence of both CMV infection and matching HLA type. Points from the study as a whole: Across the ex vivo response, the dominant clonotypes were HLA-C-restricted CMV-specific TCR beta clonotypes. Accumulated public TCR beta family frequency recognized individuals carrying CMV together with the relevant HLA.

This clonotype has a handful of counts. Its matching antigen is unknown. TCRdb fed the reads into MiXCR, producing one record per CDR3 protein. Among around 530,000 distinct CDR3 sequences listed, around 27% were seen once. Trimming removed 0 bases at V and 0 bases at J, with 20 bases between. Germline-derived CDR1 and CDR2 are LNHNV and YYDKDF (reference sequence). The CDR3 totals 19 residues. Specimen: PBMCs. The sequence was obtained from a human donor in good health (CMV status not recorded). Some clones in this sample may be carry-over from other donors' samples. This chain joins TRBV15 and TRBJ1-1; the D is unclear. CDR3 protein: CATSRDKFEVSVVNTEAFF. The CDR3 region has the DNA TGTGCCACCAGCAGAGATAAATTCGAGGTTTCGGTTGTGAACACTGAAGCTTTCTTT.